These 26 T cell receptor beta chains share one sample of origin, sequenced in a study of cytomegalovirus exposure and HLA in healthy donors. PCR was performed using 60 Vbeta and 13 Jbeta primers. Repertoires were generated with immunoSEQ multiplex PCR, while TCRdb's copy carries only in-frame clones and drops some. The profile shows around 160,000 clones, approximately 80% of them singletons. The source material was PBMCs. The receptors come from a male donor in good health and CMV-seropositive.

This clone was seen only a few times. The J gene is TRBJ1-4, the V gene TRBV2; D is perhaps TRBD1 (5 bases). Trimming removed 8 bases from V and 1 base from J, with 23 bases in between. In germline, CDR1 is SNHLY, CDR2 FYNNEI. This CDR3 comprises 18 residues. CDR3 in amino acids: CASGRALWRGRTNEKLFF. In nucleotides, the CDR3 is TGTGCCAGCGGCCGGGCGTTGTGGAGGGGAAGAACTAATGAAAAACTGTTTTTT.

The chain recombines TRBV5-8 with TRBJ2-1; 8 bases fit TRBD1. The CDR3 runs 16 residues. The V and J ends lost 4 bases and 1 base, in that order; junction bases with no gene match: 7. Germline CDR1 and CDR2: SGHTS and YDEGEE. The CDR3 is CASSPRQGASYNEQFF. CDR3 nucleotides: TGTGCCAGCAGCCCCCGGCAGGGGGCGTCCTACAATGAGCAGTTCTTC.

The chain links TRBV6-5 to TRBJ1-1; no clear D gene. The CDR3 sequence is 14 residues long. Germline V gene data show CDR1 as MNHEY and CDR2 as SVGAGI. The V gene lost 5 bases and the J gene lost 6 bases, with 16 bases spanning the gap. CDR3 residues: CASSGEFHASEAFF. In nucleotides, the CDR3 is TGTGCCAGCAGTGGGGAGTTCCACGCATCTGAAGCTTTCTTT.

J is TRBJ1-1 and V is TRBV6-6; D gene ambiguous. CDR3 size: 13 residues. The germline V gene encodes CDR1 MNHNY and CDR2 SVGAGI (reference sequence). V lost 7 bases, J lost 0 bases, and 9 bases lay in between. CDR3 residues: CASKGLMNTEAFF. The CDR3 region has the DNA TGTGCCAGCAAAGGACTTATGAACACTGAAGCTTTCTTT.

The chain links TRBV4-1 to TRBJ1-1; D possibly corresponds to TRBD1 (5 bases). V was cut by 1 base and J by 3 bases, with 12 bases left in between. CDR1 and CDR2 from the germline V gene are MGHRA and YSYEKL. This CDR3 region has 15 residues. Written as DNA, the CDR3 is TGCGCCAGCAGCCAAGCCGAAGGGGAAGACACTGAAGCTTTCTTT. Its protein product is CASSQAEGEDTEAFF.

J is TRBJ1-2 and V is TRBV27; D is undetermined. CDR3 length: 14 residues. The V gene lost 5 bases and the J gene lost 6 bases, with 16 bases spanning the gap. Germline V CDR1 and CDR2: MNHEY, SMNVEV (reference sequence). The CDR3 coding sequence is TGTGCCAGCAGTCCCGCCGGACGAGGGAATGGCTACACCTTC. It yields the protein CASSPAGRGNGYTF.

V is TRBV15 and J is TRBJ2-7; the match to TRBD1 covers 7 bases. Germline V gene data show CDR1 as LNHNV and CDR2 as YYDKDF (reference sequence). J lost 0 bases, V lost 0 bases, and 11 bases had no gene match. The CDR3 has 18 amino acids. CDR3 protein: CATSRDPLGTVTSYEQYF. CDR3 DNA: TGTGCCACCAGCAGAGATCCCTTGGGGACAGTTACCTCCTACGAGCAGTACTTC. Full variable domain (rest looked up from reference TRBV15 and TRBJ2-7): DAMVIQNPRYQVTQFGKPVTLSCSQTLNHNVMYWYQQKSSQAPKLLFHYYDKDFNNEADTPDNFQSRRPNTSFCFLDIRSPGLGDTAMYLCATSRDPLGTVTSYEQYFGPGTRLTVT.

This clone was counted a few times. This chain connects TRBV11-2 to TRBJ1-4, with D perhaps matching TRBD1 (5 bases). The CDR3 has 16 residues. V dropped 6 bases and J dropped 0 bases, with 14 bases sitting between them. CDR1 is SGHAT, CDR2 FQNNGV, per germline. The CDR3 sequence is CASSRQGSATNEKLFF. The CDR3 DNA is TGTGCCAGCAGTCGGCAGGGCTCTGCAACTAATGAAAAACTGTTTTTT.

Of note for this clone: An end of the junction does not agree with germline; a read error may underlie this. The rearrangement joins TRBV30 to TRBJ2-7; D may be TRBD1 (6 bases). Germline loops: CDR1 GTSNPN, CDR2 SVGIG (reference sequence). The CDR3 spans 16 residues. Written as DNA, the CDR3 is TGTGCCCGGAGTGTAGGCAGGGGCAAAGGCGGCTACGAGCAGTACTTC. The encoded protein is CARSVGRGKGGYEQYF.

The rearrangement uses TRBV29-1 and TRBJ1-1, with D perhaps TRBD1 (6 bases). The germline CDR1 and CDR2 sequences are SQVTM and ANQGSEA. V was trimmed by 7 bases and J by 1 base, leaving 10 bases between them. The CDR3 extends over 12 amino acids. The CDR3 region is CSGGQPNTEAFF. The CDR3 DNA is TGCAGCGGTGGACAGCCGAACACTGAAGCTTTCTTT.

This clone was picked up one time. The gene calls are TRBV15 and TRBJ2-1; 7 positions agree with TRBD2. V gave up 0 bases and J gave up 8 bases; unmatched junction bases: 7. Looked up from germline, CDR1 is LNHNV and CDR2 is YYDKDF (reference sequence). The CDR3 length is 15 residues. In DNA, the CDR3 is TGTGCCACCAGCAGAGAGGGCGGGGGTGTGGATGAGCAGTTCTTC. It is translated as CATSREGGGVDEQFF.

This clone has only a few counts. V is TRBV2 and J is TRBJ1-5, with a tentative D call TRBD1 (5 bases). CDR1 and CDR2 from the germline V gene are SNHLY and FYNNEI. The germline V and J ends were trimmed by 6 bases and 3 bases, with 12 bases remaining between them. The CDR3 sequence is 14 residues long. CDR3 amino acids: CASSHDSPNQPQHF. The CDR3 DNA is TGTGCCAGCAGCCATGACAGTCCCAATCAGCCCCAGCATTTT.

The chain carries TRBV4-3 and TRBJ2-7, with a weak D call TRBD1 (6 bases). This CDR3 has 13 residues. Trimming took 1 base from V and 6 from J, leaving 10 bases between them. Per the germline V gene, CDR1 is LGHNA and CDR2 is YSLEER. Here the CDR3 reads CASSQGGPFEQYF. The CDR3 DNA reads TGCGCCAGCAGCCAAGGGGGGCCGTTCGAGCAGTACTTC.

The J gene is TRBJ2-7, the V gene TRBV7-2; no clear D gene. The CDR3 loop spans 13 amino acids. V lost 3 bases and J 5 bases, leaving 11 bases between the germline ends. Germline V gene data show CDR1 as SGHTA and CDR2 as FQGNSA. This CDR3 is CASSFMGLDEQYF. CDR3 sequence (DNA): TGTGCCAGCAGCTTCATGGGCCTGGACGAGCAGTACTTC.

The chain carries TRBV18 and TRBJ1-1; D gene ambiguous. Trimming removed 3 bases at V and 1 base at J, with 15 bases between. This CDR3 has 16 amino acids. Germline CDR1 reads KGHSH; CDR2 reads LQKENI. CDR3 nucleotides: TGTGCCAGCTCACCGCTCCCGCCCTCTACGAACACTGAAGCTTTCTTT. It translates to CASSPLPPSTNTEAFF.

This rearrangement joins TRBV7-3 to TRBJ1-6; D perhaps matches TRBD1 (5 bases). V lost 4 bases and J 8 bases, leaving 12 bases between the germline ends. Germline V CDR1 and CDR2: SGHTA, FQGTGA. This CDR3 is built from 14 residues. The CDR3 loop reads CASSSGGSYSPLHF. CDR3 nucleotides: TGTGCCAGCAGCTCCGGGGGGAGCTATTCACCCCTCCACTTT.

This rearrangement joins TRBV7-2 to TRBJ1-1; D not certain. The CDR3 contains 13 residues. V lost 6 bases and J 4 bases, leaving 12 bases between the germline ends. Per the germline V gene, CDR1 is SGHTA and CDR2 is FQGNSA. The chain's CDR3 is CASSSKTGTEAFF. The CDR3 bases are TGTGCCAGCAGTAGTAAGACGGGCACTGAAGCTTTCTTT. Full variable domain (remainder filled in from reference TRBV7-2 and TRBJ1-1): GAGVSQSPSNKVTEKGKDVELRCDPISGHTALYWYRQSLGQGLEFLIYFQGNSAPDKSGLPSDRFSAERTGGSVSTLTIQRTQQEDSAVYLCASSSKTGTEAFFGQGTRLTVV.

V usage is TRBV18 and J usage is TRBJ2-7, with D possibly TRBD1 on 8 matching bases. From germline, CDR1 is KGHSH and CDR2 LQKENI. The germline V and J ends were trimmed by 1 base and 7 bases, with 17 bases remaining between them. The CDR3 is 15 amino acids. As DNA, the CDR3 is TGTGCCAGCTCACCACTCGGCGACAGGGGAGGGGAGCAGTACTTC. Translation: CASSPLGDRGGEQYF.

This rearrangement joins TRBV27 to TRBJ2-1; TRBD2 is a possible D gene (5 bases). V was clipped by 5 bases and J by 8 bases, with 10 bases between them. Germline CDR1 reads MNHEY; CDR2 reads SMNVEV (reference sequence). The CDR3 is made up of 12 amino acids. CDR3 coding DNA: TGTGCCAGCAGTCATTCCGGGGATGAGCAGTTCTTC. This encodes CASSHSGDEQFF.

This sequence joins TRBV5-6 and TRBJ2-5; TRBD2 aligns across 15 bases. This CDR3 is 16 amino acids long. V shed 3 bases, J shed 5 bases, and the junction held 5 bases outside the gene matches. Germline V gene sequence: CDR1 SGHDT, CDR2 YYEEEE. DNA of the CDR3: TGTGCCAGCAGCTCTCCCGGGACTAGCGGGGGGGAGACCCAGTACTTC. This codes for CASSSPGTSGGETQYF.

The rearrangement uses TRBV9 and TRBJ1-1; TRBD1 aligns across 7 bases. The CDR3 sequence is 14 residues long. The germline V gene has CDR1 SGDLS and CDR2 YYNGEE. Losses at the gene ends were 0 bases for V and 4 bases for J; bases not matched to a gene: 3. CDR3 sequence reads: CASSVAGGITEAFF. The CDR3 bases are TGTGCCAGCAGCGTAGCAGGGGGAATCACTGAAGCTTTCTTT.

The gene calls are TRBV30 and TRBJ1-2; 10 nucleotides match TRBD1. This CDR3 is built from 13 residues. V lost 1 base, J lost 12 bases, and 8 bases stayed unmatched. CDR1 is GTSNPN and CDR2 is SVGIG in the germline V gene (reference sequence). The CDR3 spells CAWSADRGRGDTF. The CDR3 DNA sequence: TGTGCCTGGAGTGCGGACAGGGGGAGAGGCGACACCTTC.

The chain recombines TRBV19 with TRBJ1-2; possibly TRBD1 for D (5 bases). The germline V gene encodes CDR1 LNHDA and CDR2 SQIVND (reference sequence). Trimming removed 6 bases at V and 2 bases at J, with 10 bases between. CDR3 length: 13 amino acids. CDR3 sequence (DNA): TGTGCCAGTAGCCGTCAGGGCAACTATGGCTACACCTTC. It translates to CASSRQGNYGYTF.

This clone was seen a single time. The V and J genes are TRBV19 and TRBJ1-1; maybe TRBD1 (6 bases). CDR3 length: 14 residues. Germline CDR1 is LNHDA and CDR2 is SQIVND (reference sequence). Trimming removed 2 bases at V and 6 bases at J, with 13 bases between. The CDR3 DNA sequence: TGTGCCAGTAGTATATTACAGGGTAACCCTGAAGCTTTCTTT. This codes for CASSILQGNPEAFF.

V gene TRBV6-5 combines with J gene TRBJ1-5; D might be TRBD1 (5 bases). The V end lost 4 bases, the J end lost 4 bases, and 8 bases lay between the germline ends. Looked up from germline, CDR1 is MNHEY and CDR2 is SVGAGI. This CDR3 is 13 amino acids long. CDR3 in DNA: TGTGCCAGCAGTTCGGGGGTTAATCAGCCCCAGCATTTT. Its translation: CASSSGVNQPQHF.

This clone appeared a few times. The sample contains more than one DNA sequence encoding this CDR3. The chain links TRBV18 to TRBJ2-5; D is undetermined. The CDR3 is 13 residues long. CDR1 is KGHSH and CDR2 is LQKENI in the germline V gene. Trimming left V 2 bases short and J 2 bases short, with 6 bases between. CDR3 amino acids: CASSPGHQETQYF. The CDR3 region has the DNA TGTGCCAGCTCACCAGGCCATCAAGAGACCCAGTACTTC.